A single sample gave rise to the 19 T cell receptor beta chains below, sequenced in a study of blood T cells in healthy people across ages. Then a second PCR, running about 6 to 12 cycles, was carried out with a sample-barcoded 5' primer and a J-beta primer mix. From the 5' RACE reads, TCRdb called clonotypes with MiXCR, one entry per CDR3 protein. Of fewer than 1 million distinct CDR3 sequences in the sample, about 42% were seen once. Sequencing was performed on blood. The source is a man between 60 and 75 years old in good health.

This rearrangement joins TRBV7-8 to TRBJ2-3, with D perhaps assigned TRBD1 or TRBD2 (6 bases each). Deletions cut 5 bases from V and 0 bases from J, with 15 bases between. The CDR3 sequence is 16 residues long. Per germline, CDR1 SGHVS and CDR2 FQNEAQ. The CDR3 is CASSKGGIQSTDTQYF. For the CDR3, the DNA is TGTGCCAGCAGCAAAGGGGGGATTCAGAGCACAGATACGCAGTATTTT.

This clonotype was seen a few times. This chain links TRBV4-1 with TRBJ2-3; 10 positions agree with TRBD1. The V gene end was trimmed by 3 bases and the J gene end by 5 bases; junction bases not matched to a gene: 11. The CDR3 covers 17 residues. In germline, CDR1 is MGHRA, CDR2 YSYEKL. CDR3: CASSQPRTGGREDTQYF. The CDR3 DNA follows: TGCGCCAGCAGCCAGCCCAGGACAGGGGGAAGGGAAGATACGCAGTATTTT.

This sequence joins TRBV20-1 and TRBJ2-1; weak D call: TRBD2 (6 bases). This CDR3 region has 15 residues. Germline values: CDR1 DFQATT, CDR2 SNEGSKA (reference sequence). V was clipped by 4 bases and J by 10 bases, with 23 bases between them. In DNA, the CDR3 is TGCAGTGCTACGCGTCCGGGACTTACCTCGGTCGAGCAGTTCTTC. Its translation is CSATRPGLTSVEQFF.

The genes are TRBV29-1 and TRBJ1-4; D is unclear. The CDR3 loop spans 13 amino acids. Trimming cost V 6 bases and J 4 bases, with 12 bases left between them. Germline-derived CDR1 and CDR2 are SQVTM and ANQGSEA. CDR3 loop: CSVGWGNNEKLFF. DNA for the CDR3: TGCAGCGTGGGGTGGGGAAATAATGAAAAACTGTTTTTT.

This clonotype was counted a few times. The rearrangement joins TRBV30 to TRBJ1-6; the D gene is possibly TRBD1 (6 bases). V lost 1 base to trimming and J lost 9 bases, with 13 bases between them. Germline lookup yields CDR1 GTSNPN and CDR2 SVGIG (reference sequence). The CDR3 is made up of 14 amino acids. The CDR3 protein is CAWSATGISSPLHF. The CDR3 nucleotides read TGTGCCTGGAGTGCGACAGGTATCAGTTCACCCCTCCACTTT.

This clonotype came up a few times. The chain couples TRBV3-1 to TRBJ1-2, with D uncertain. The CDR3 contains 15 residues. Germline CDR1 and CDR2: LGHDT and YNNKEL (reference sequence). Trimming left V 1 base short and J 1 base short, with 10 bases between. CDR3 in amino acids: CASSQGHLYNYGYTF. The CDR3 DNA is TGTGCCAGCAGCCAAGGACACCTTTATAACTATGGCTACACCTTC.

The V and J genes are TRBV7-9 and TRBJ1-4; no clear D. Trimming pared 5 bases from V and 4 bases from J, leaving 11 bases between. The CDR3 sequence is 14 residues long. Germline assignment: CDR1 SEHNR and CDR2 FQNEAQ (reference sequence). The CDR3, as DNA: TGTGCCAGCAGCCCCCCGGGCGGTAATGAAAAACTGTTTTTT. Residues: CASSPPGGNEKLFF.

This clonotype was detected a few times. The rearrangement uses TRBV29-1 and TRBJ2-1; TRBD2 aligns across 7 bases. With V trimmed by 3 bases and J by 0 bases, 2 bases remained unmatched. This CDR3 comprises 14 residues. CDR1 is SQVTM, CDR2 ANQGSEA, per germline. The CDR3: CSVEGGSSYNEQFF. CDR3 DNA sequence: TGCAGCGTTGAGGGGGGGAGCTCCTACAATGAGCAGTTCTTC.

This chain joins TRBV4-3 and TRBJ2-5; a possible D gene is TRBD1 (6 bases). This CDR3 spans 14 amino acids. Per the germline V gene, CDR1 is LGHNA and CDR2 is YSLEER. V was clipped by 3 bases and J by 5 bases, with 13 bases between them. CDR3 coding DNA: TGCGCCAGCAGCCATACGGACAGCCCGGAGACCCAGTACTTC. This gives the protein CASSHTDSPETQYF.

This rearrangement joins TRBV28 to TRBJ2-4, with 9 bases identical to TRBD1. The J call may be faulty, since TRBJ2-7 better matches the DNA end. This CDR3 region has 16 residues. Germline CDR1 and CDR2: MDHEN and SYDVKM. Here the CDR3 DNA reads TGTGCCAGCAGGACGGGTGGCGGGACAGGGCCCTACGAGCAGTACTTC. Translated: CASRTGGGTGPYEQYF.

This clonotype has a handful of counts. The gene calls are TRBV20-1 and TRBJ1-1, with a tentative D call TRBD1 (6 bases). Per germline, CDR1 DFQATT and CDR2 SNEGSKA (reference sequence). V lost 0 bases and J 8 bases, leaving 10 bases between the germline ends. The CDR3 length is 12 residues. The DNA of the CDR3 is TGCAGTGCTAGAGATGGGGGCAGGGAAGCTTTCTTT. It codes for CSARDGGREAFF.

This clonotype occurred a few times. This sequence joins TRBV29-1 and TRBJ1-5; D remains ambiguous. Germline CDR1 SQVTM, CDR2 ANQGSEA. Trimming pared 7 bases from V and 0 bases from J, leaving 7 bases between. The CDR3 is made up of 12 amino acids. CDR3 DNA sequence: TGCAGCGCAGGTAATAGCAATCAGCCCCAGCATTTT. Translated, it gives CSAGNSNQPQHF. The full variable domain, in which reference TRBV29-1 and TRBJ1-5 provide the parts outside the CDR3, is SAVISQKPSRDICQRGTSLTIQCQVDSQVTMMFWYRQQPGQSLTLIATANQGSEATYESGFVIDKFPISRPNLTFSTLTVSNMSPEDSSIYLCSAGNSNQPQHFGDGTRLSIL.

This clonotype was detected only a few times. This rearrangement joins TRBV20-1 to TRBJ2-7; D remains unclear. Germline assignment: CDR1 DFQATT and CDR2 SNEGSKA (reference sequence). V was cut by 5 bases and J by 0 bases, with 14 bases left in between. The CDR3 totals 14 residues. The CDR3 DNA reads TGCAGTGCTCGGCCGTCCAGGAGCTCCTACGAGCAGTACTTC. This sequence encodes CSARPSRSSYEQYF.

This clonotype showed up just a few times. With a much larger clone just one base away, this may be a read error. The rearrangement joins TRBV25-1 to TRBJ2-7; D perhaps matches TRBD1 (6 bases). Germline CDR1 reads MGHDK; CDR2 reads SYGVNS. Trimming stripped 3 bases from V and 2 bases from J, with 17 bases between. The CDR3 covers 16 residues. The CDR3 coding sequence is TGTGCCAGCAGTGACCCTAGGGCCAGGGGAACCTACGAGCAGTACTTC. This encodes CASSDPRARGTYEQYF.

Comments on this clonotype: A read error may account for a junction end that differs from germline. The rearrangement links TRBV20-1 to TRBJ2-7; D might be TRBD2 (5 bases). The CDR3 contains 13 residues. The germline V gene encodes CDR1 DFQATT and CDR2 SNEGSKA (reference sequence). CDR3: CSTRGQEVGEQYF. CDR3 DNA sequence: TGCAGTACTAGAGGCCAGGAGGTAGGCGAGCAGTACTTC.

V is TRBV25-1 and J is TRBJ2-5; 8 nucleotides align to TRBD1. Germline V gives CDR1 MGHDK, CDR2 SYGVNS. With 0 bases clipped from V and 11 bases from J, the junction kept 14 bases outside the gene matches. There are 16 residues in the CDR3. The CDR3 sequence is CASSEYRGQGVGEQYF. The DNA for the CDR3 is TGTGCCAGCAGTGAATATCGCGGACAGGGAGTTGGTGAGCAGTACTTC.

This clonotype has ten or more counts. This sequence joins TRBV7-2 and TRBJ2-5; D call uncertain. V shed 5 bases and J shed 1 base, with 17 bases lying between them. This CDR3 contains 16 residues. Germline CDR1 is SGHTA and CDR2 is FQGNSA. CDR3: CASSPRAAHSQETQYF. CDR3 in DNA: TGTGCCAGCAGCCCCCGGGCAGCTCACTCCCAAGAGACCCAGTACTTC.

The chain carries TRBV29-1 and TRBJ1-4; D is undetermined. The CDR3 is 12 amino acids. V lost 3 bases, J lost 6 bases, and 8 bases lay in between. Germline CDR1 and CDR2: SQVTM and ANQGSEA. The CDR3 region is CSVEPPDEKLFF. The CDR3 region has the DNA TGCAGCGTTGAGCCCCCCGATGAAAAACTGTTTTTT.

This clonotype has a single count. V and J are TRBV7-9 and TRBJ2-6; a possible D gene is TRBD2 (6 bases). This CDR3 region has 17 residues. Germline CDR1 reads SEHNR; CDR2 reads FQNEAQ (reference sequence). Trimming took off 2 bases at V and 4 bases at J, with 15 bases between the two ends. CDR3 protein: CASSLRTGAGGANVLTF. Here the CDR3 DNA reads TGTGCCAGCAGCTTACGGACTGGGGCGGGGGGGGCCAACGTCCTGACTTTC.